Listed here is a single T cell receptor (beta chain). Repertoires were generated with immunoSEQ multiplex PCR, while TCRdb's copy carries only in-frame clones and drops some. Of 300,000 to 350,000 clones listed, 90% were seen once; the top ten hold 4% to 5.5%. The source of the sample is a study of blood T cell repertoires in COVID-19. Background on the study: Italy, Spain and the United States were the sources of the convalescent and acute COVID-19 samples.

This CDR3 has 16 amino acids. J gave up 3 bases and V 3 bases, and 3 bases lay outside the gene matches. CDR1 and CDR2 (germline): MDHEN, SYDVKM. Sequencing input: PBMCs or T cells enriched from blood (not recorded which). This sequence originates from a woman between 18 and 30 years old with acute COVID-19. This sequence joins TRBV28 and TRBJ2-7, with 15 bases fitting TRBD2. The chain's CDR3 is CASSFGTSGRYYEQYF. For the CDR3, the DNA is TGTGCCAGCAGTTTTGGGACTAGCGGGAGGTACTACGAGCAGTACTTC.